This T cell receptor (beta chain) was identified during a study of human T cells and chemical hapten exposure. The CDR3 has 18 residues. This clonotype was detected ten times or more. From the RACE reads, TCRdb called clonotypes with MiXCR, one entry per CDR3 protein. The sample records approximately 52,000 distinct CDR3 sequences, 9.5% to 10% being singletons. This sample's time point: pre-sensitization, week 0. Treatment reported: therapeutic diphenylcyclopropenone sensitization with weekly scalp DPC. Whole blood, unfractionated, served as the material for total RNA extraction. This chain uses TRBV21-1 with TRBJ1-3; TRBD1 is the table's D call and was not checked against the DNA. TRBV21-1 counts as a pseudogene. The sequenced sample was whole blood, obtained in connection with sensitization to the hapten diphenylcyclopropenone (DPC). The TCR originated in a woman younger than 45 with alopecia areata. Some clones in this sample may be carry-over from other donors' samples. CDR3 residues: CASSNRPQDRANKNTIYF. CDR3 coding DNA: TGTGCCAGCAGCAATCGGCCCCAGGACAGGGCTAATAAAAACACCATATATTTT.